The clone carrying this T cell receptor (beta chain) has just a few counts. What it binds is not known. These data belong to a study of shared clonotypes between healthy human individuals. In the authors' workflow: ImmunoSEQ junction-only sequences lacked quality scores, so their filtering differed. The repertoire was sequenced with immunoSEQ multiplex PCR; TCRdb's copy has only in-frame clones and lacks some. D and trimming were read from the DNA, whereas the V and J calls and clone size are those reported in that table. In the table there are about 1.1 million clones, 70% to 80% of which are singletons. Trimming at V came to 5 bases and at J to 3 bases, leaving 5 bases not matched to a gene. Germline loops: CDR1 SGHVS, CDR2 FNYEAQ. The CDR3 is made up of 15 amino acids. Study-level findings and limits: At large depth, rarefaction still showed sorted-subset sequencing to be incomplete. All-four-donor shared clonotypes had higher generation probabilities than non-shared clonotypes did.

The V and J genes are TRBV7-6 and TRBJ1-4, with TRBD1 matching 8 bases. The sequence derives from a man younger than 35 in good health. Some clones in this sample may be carry-over from other donors' samples. Sequencing was performed on memory CD4+ T cells from PBMCs. Subset: CD45RA-negative fraction. The DNA of the CDR3 is TGTGCCAGCAGCCTCAGGACAGGGCCTAATGAAAAACTGTTTTTT. Protein product: CASSLRTGPNEKLFF.